One sample yielded the 30 T cell receptor beta chains listed below, sequenced in a study of cytomegalovirus exposure and HLA in healthy donors. Use of 60 Vbeta and 13 Jbeta primers characterized the PCR. The repertoire was sequenced with immunoSEQ multiplex PCR; TCRdb's copy has only in-frame clones and lacks some. The sample consists of about 130,000 clones, around 10% of them appearing once. Material: PBMCs. The receptors were gathered from a man aged 45 to 65 in good health and CMV-seronegative.

This rearrangement joins TRBV18 to TRBJ1-6; D might be TRBD1 (6 bases). From germline, CDR1 is KGHSH and CDR2 LQKENI. The V and J ends lost 5 bases and 7 bases respectively, with 12 bases between them. CDR3 length: 14 amino acids. The CDR3 sequence: CASSNTGTNSPLHF. CDR3 DNA: TGTGCCAGCTCAAACACAGGGACGAATTCACCCCTCCACTTT.

This clone has just a few counts. This chain uses TRBV7-9 with TRBJ1-6; TRBD1 aligns across 7 bases. Trimming took 2 bases from V and 14 from J; bases not matched to a gene: 3. Per germline, CDR1 SEHNR and CDR2 FQNEAQ (reference sequence). This CDR3 region has 12 residues. In nucleotides, the CDR3 is TGTGCCAGCAGCTTAACGCAGGGGGCCCTCCACTTT. Translated: CASSLTQGALHF.

This clone was counted only a few times. The chain links TRBV5-1 to TRBJ1-4; D is possibly TRBD1 (5 bases). Trimming removed 0 bases from V and 1 base from J, with 7 bases in between. The CDR3 is 15 amino acids. From germline, CDR1 is SGHRS and CDR2 YFSETQ. This CDR3 reads CASSLEGVTNEKLFF. CDR3 coding DNA: TGCGCCAGCAGCTTGGAAGGGGTAACTAATGAAAAACTGTTTTTT.

This clone has more than one count but fewer than ten. The chain combines TRBV5-1 with TRBJ1-5; D is possibly TRBD1 (6 bases). The V gene lost 1 base and the J gene lost 3 bases, with 23 bases spanning the gap. This CDR3 is 19 amino acids long. Germline lookup yields CDR1 SGHRS and CDR2 YFSETQ. CDR3 in amino acids: CASSLRPRDTFPPNQPQHF. CDR3 bases: TGCGCCAGCAGCTTGAGGCCTCGGGACACCTTCCCCCCCAATCAGCCCCAGCATTTT.

The chain recombines TRBV10-3 with TRBJ2-5; 13 bases line up with TRBD2. The CDR3 length is 16 residues. Germline CDR1 reads ENHRY; CDR2 reads SYGVKD. V shed 6 bases and J 2 bases; nucleotides not matched to a gene: 6. CDR3 DNA sequence: TGTGCCATCAGATCGGGACTAGCGGGGTTACAAGAGACCCAGTACTTC. Its protein product is CAIRSGLAGLQETQYF.

The chain uses TRBV19 and TRBJ1-6; TRBD1 aligns across 9 bases. The CDR3 spans 15 residues. Trimming cost V 7 bases and J 6 bases; bases outside gene matches: 7. The germline V gene encodes CDR1 LNHDA and CDR2 SQIVND (reference sequence). The CDR3 region has the DNA TGTGCCAGTAATAACAGGGGGCTAGGTAATTCACCCCTCCACTTT. It specifies CASNNRGLGNSPLHF. The full variable domain, its missing parts supplied by reference TRBV19 and TRBJ1-6, is DGGITQSPKYLFRKEGQNVTLSCEQNLNHDAMYWYRQDPGQGLRLIYYSQIVNDFQKGDIAEGYSVSREKKESFPLTVTSAQKNPTAFYLCASNNRGLGNSPLHFGNGTRLTVT.

This clone was seen a few times. The CDR3 nucleotides read TGTGCCAGCAGCCAAGAATTAAGGTATGGGGAGGGGTGGGTCACTGAAGCTTTCTTT. Translation: CASSQELRYGEGWVTEAFF. The rearrangement joins TRBV14 to TRBJ1-1, with a tentative D call TRBD1 (5 bases). Trimming removed 0 bases at V and 4 bases at J, with 24 bases between. Germline V CDR1 and CDR2: SGHDN, FVKESK. The CDR3 spans 19 residues.

This chain connects TRBV19 to TRBJ2-7; TRBD1 matches at 8 bases. Trimming cost V 6 bases and J 6 bases; bases outside gene matches: 4. The CDR3 has 12 residues. CDR1 and CDR2 from the germline V gene are LNHDA and SQIVND (reference sequence). CDR3 sequence reads: CASRVGQGEQYF. The CDR3 nucleotides are TGTGCCAGTAGAGTCGGACAGGGCGAGCAGTACTTC.

The chain is built from TRBV28 and TRBJ2-1; D may be TRBD2 (5 bases). Germline CDR1 and CDR2: MDHEN and SYDVKM. V was cut by 5 bases and J by 6 bases, with 20 bases left in between. The CDR3 totals 16 residues. CDR3 DNA: TGTGCCAGCAGTCCTCATAGCGCGGCGTTCGGCAATGAGCAGTTCTTC. Residues: CASSPHSAAFGNEQFF.

A few counts support this clone. The V gene is TRBV20-1, the J gene TRBJ2-5; D remains ambiguous. Trimming took off 6 bases at V and 4 bases at J, with 9 bases between the two ends. Germline V gene data show CDR1 as DFQATT and CDR2 as SNEGSKA (reference sequence). The CDR3 runs to 11 residues. The CDR3 sequence: CSAEERETQYF. DNA for the CDR3: TGCAGTGCAGAGGAGAGAGAGACCCAGTACTTC.

This clone was seen more than once but under ten times. The CDR3, as DNA: TGTGCCAGCAGCGACTTAGCCTTCTATGGCTACACCTTC. It is translated as CASSDLAFYGYTF. This chain uses TRBV7-8 with TRBJ1-2, with unresolved D. Trimming left V 5 bases short and J 4 bases short, with 11 bases between. This CDR3 is built from 13 residues. Looked up from germline, CDR1 is SGHVS and CDR2 is FQNEAQ.

The chain combines TRBV7-8 with TRBJ1-3; D is ambiguous. The V and J ends lost 4 bases and 4 bases respectively, with 8 bases between them. Germline V gene data show CDR1 as SGHVS and CDR2 as FQNEAQ. This CDR3 comprises 13 residues. CDR3: CASSSPVGNTIYF. Here the CDR3 DNA reads TGTGCCAGCAGCTCCCCCGTCGGAAACACCATATATTTT.

This clone was detected a few times. This sequence joins TRBV4-1 and TRBJ2-5; perhaps TRBD2 as D (6 bases). V dropped 1 base and J dropped 3 bases, with 9 bases sitting between them. Germline lookup yields CDR1 MGHRA and CDR2 YSYEKL. This CDR3 comprises 14 residues. The CDR3 sequence is CASSQGDSEETQYF. The CDR3 DNA reads TGCGCCAGCAGCCAAGGGGACTCCGAAGAGACCCAGTACTTC.

This clone turned up a few times. The chain carries TRBV15 and TRBJ2-7; D ambiguous. V was cut by 8 bases and J by 2 bases, with 16 bases left in between. The CDR3 sequence is 14 residues long. Germline loops: CDR1 LNHNV, CDR2 YYDKDF (reference sequence). The CDR3 DNA reads TGTGCCACCGGGCCGGATACCCACCCCTACGAGCAGTACTTC. Translated: CATGPDTHPYEQYF.

This clone was recorded a few times. The chain combines TRBV4-2 with TRBJ2-5; tentative D call: TRBD2 (6 bases). The J call may not be correct, given that the DNA end is closer to TRBJ2-7. Germline CDR1 LGHNA, CDR2 YNFKEQ. This CDR3 is 14 amino acids long. The chain's CDR3 is CASSPVGGVYEQYF. CDR3 in DNA: TGTGCCAGCAGCCCGGTCGGAGGGGTCTACGAGCAGTACTTC.

This chain joins TRBV9 and TRBJ2-7, with 9 bases matching TRBD2. Germline-derived CDR1 and CDR2 are SGDLS and YYNGEE. The CDR3 contains 14 residues. V dropped 4 bases and J dropped 3; count of bases not matched to a gene: 5. CDR3 loop: CASSTEAGGYEQYF. CDR3 bases: TGTGCCAGCAGCACCGAAGCGGGGGGCTACGAGCAGTACTTC.

The chain couples TRBV2 to TRBJ2-7, with 10 nucleotides matching TRBD2. Unmatched junction bases numbered 16, after V lost 6 bases and J lost 2 bases. The germline CDR1 and CDR2 sequences are SNHLY and FYNNEI. The CDR3 is made up of 18 amino acids. The CDR3 spells CASSPSGSLAGETYEQYF. The CDR3 coding sequence is TGTGCCAGCAGCCCCTCCGGGTCCCTAGCGGGAGAGACCTACGAGCAGTACTTC.

This rearrangement joins TRBV6-6 to TRBJ2-2, with D tentatively TRBD1 (7 bases). The CDR3 totals 12 residues. Germline V gives CDR1 MNHNY, CDR2 SVGAGI (reference sequence). V shed 11 bases and J shed 1 base, with 8 bases lying between them. In nucleotides, the CDR3 is TGTGCCCAGGGGGGGAACACCGGGGAGCTGTTTTTT. Amino acids: CAQGGNTGELFF.

The V and J genes are TRBV15 and TRBJ2-2, with unresolved D. CDR1 and CDR2 (germline): LNHNV, YYDKDF (reference sequence). Trimming cost V 1 base and J 2 bases, with 5 bases left between them. The CDR3 length is 14 residues. This chain's CDR3 is CATSRVVNTGELFF. In DNA, the CDR3 is TGTGCCACCAGCAGAGTAGTAAACACCGGGGAGCTGTTTTTT.

This rearrangement joins TRBV11-3 to TRBJ2-7, with TRBD1 matching over 9 bases. CDR1 is SGHNT, CDR2 YENEEA, per germline. V was clipped by 5 bases and J by 2 bases; unmatched bases: 4. The CDR3 runs to 14 residues. The CDR3 bases are TGTGCCAGCAGCCAAGACAGGGGGACCTACGAGCAGTACTTC. It codes for CASSQDRGTYEQYF.

The chain joins TRBV2 to TRBJ1-1; 7 bases agree with TRBD1. CDR1 is SNHLY and CDR2 is FYNNEI in the germline V gene. Trimming took 6 bases from V and 1 from J; bases not matched to a gene: 5. The length of the CDR3 is 14 residues. CDR3 sequence (DNA): TGTGCCAGCAGGATGACAGGGTCGAACACTGAAGCTTTCTTT. Translation: CASRMTGSNTEAFF.

This clone occurred a few times. V and J are TRBV5-1 and TRBJ2-3; TRBD2 agrees at 10 bases. The V gene end was trimmed by 3 bases and the J gene end by 0 bases; junction bases not matched to a gene: 4. CDR3 length equals 16 residues. Germline lookup yields CDR1 SGHRS and CDR2 YFSETQ. The CDR3: CASSSGLAASTDTQYF. Written as DNA, the CDR3 is TGCGCCAGCAGCTCAGGACTAGCGGCTAGCACAGATACGCAGTATTTT. Full variable domain (rest looked up from reference TRBV5-1 and TRBJ2-3): KAGVTQTPRYLIKTRGQQVTLSCSPISGHRSVSWYQQTPGQGLQFLFEYFSETQRNKGNFPGRFSGRQFSNSRSEMNVSTLELGDSALYLCASSSGLAASTDTQYFGPGTRLTVL.

This clone has a handful of counts. The genes are TRBV29-1 and TRBJ1-1; 8 positions match TRBD1. Germline CDR1 reads SQVTM; CDR2 reads ANQGSEA. The junction had 6 bases not matched to a gene; V was cut back by 1 base and J by 5 bases. The CDR3 has 14 residues. CDR3 bases: TGCAGCGTTGAAGGGACAGGGCTGGGGACTGAAGCTTTCTTT. Residues: CSVEGTGLGTEAFF.

This chain uses TRBV5-1 with TRBJ1-6, with TRBD1 as a possible D gene (5 bases). Trimming shortened V by 0 bases and J by 7 bases, and 14 bases separated the two germline ends. The CDR3 runs 16 residues. Germline lookup yields CDR1 SGHRS and CDR2 YFSETQ. The CDR3 coding sequence is TGCGCCAGCAGCTTGGGGTGGGGCAGTATGAATTCACCCCTCCACTTT. The encoded protein is CASSLGWGSMNSPLHF.

The rearrangement joins TRBV19 to TRBJ1-1; a possible D gene is TRBD1 (6 bases). Germline-derived CDR1 and CDR2 are LNHDA and SQIVND (reference sequence). CDR3 length: 14 residues. The V end lost 5 bases, the J end lost 2 bases, and 12 bases lay between the germline ends. DNA of the CDR3: TGTGCCAGTAGTCTCGGCAGGGGTAACACTGAAGCTTTCTTT. Translating gives CASSLGRGNTEAFF. Supplemented by reference TRBV19 and TRBJ1-1, the full variable domain reads DGGITQSPKYLFRKEGQNVTLSCEQNLNHDAMYWYRQDPGQGLRLIYYSQIVNDFQKGDIAEGYSVSREKKESFPLTVTSAQKNPTAFYLCASSLGRGNTEAFFGQGTRLTVV.

In its sample, this clone was seen a few times. The chain has TRBV2 and TRBJ1-1, with 12 bases fitting TRBD1. V was clipped by 7 bases and J by 4 bases; unmatched bases: 10. Germline V gene lookup returns CDR1 SNHLY and CDR2 FYNNEI. The CDR3 totals 16 residues. CDR3 nucleotides: TGTGCCAGCACCCGGGACAGGGGGCCTCTGGGCACTGAAGCTTTCTTT. It yields the protein CASTRDRGPLGTEAFF.

This clone was counted between two and nine times. V gene TRBV2 combines with J gene TRBJ1-1; the match to TRBD1 covers 8 bases. Per germline, CDR1 SNHLY and CDR2 FYNNEI. This CDR3 comprises 14 residues. Trimming removed 4 bases from V and 6 bases from J; junction bases left unmatched: 7. The CDR3 DNA is TGTGCCAGCAGTGCCTACAGGGGGAGCGCTGAAGCTTTCTTT. Protein: CASSAYRGSAEAFF.

The rearrangement links TRBV6-5 to TRBJ1-1; 9 nucleotides align to TRBD1. The CDR3 runs to 16 residues. The V gene end was trimmed by 2 bases and the J gene end by 0 bases; junction bases not matched to a gene: 4. The germline CDR1 and CDR2 sequences are MNHEY and SVGAGI. The CDR3 spells CASSYGDRDMNTEAFF. The CDR3 nucleotides read TGTGCCAGCAGTTACGGGGACAGGGACATGAACACTGAAGCTTTCTTT.

In its sample, this clone was seen a few times. The rearrangement uses TRBV16 and TRBJ2-1; D not certain. The V end lost 2 bases, the J end lost 6 bases, and 5 bases lay between the germline ends. The CDR3 sequence is 12 residues long. Looked up from germline, CDR1 is KGHSY and CDR2 is FQNENV. The CDR3 region is CASSQLSNEQFF. The CDR3, as DNA: TGTGCCAGCAGCCAACTGAGCAATGAGCAGTTCTTC.

This clone was observed a handful of times. The chain links TRBV9 to TRBJ1-6; 7 bases agree with TRBD1. The junction had 7 bases not matched to a gene; V was cut back by 0 bases and J by 7 bases. The CDR3 runs 16 residues. From germline, CDR1 is SGDLS and CDR2 YYNGEE. As DNA, the CDR3 is TGTGCCAGCAGCGTAGGCAGCGACAGGGACAATTCACCCCTCCACTTT. Amino acid sequence: CASSVGSDRDNSPLHF.